This TCR beta chain was obtained from a study of T cell repertoires in cytomegalovirus infection. Germline CDR1 and CDR2: LGHNT and FRNRAP. The V gene end was trimmed by 4 bases and the J gene end by 5 bases; junction bases not matched to a gene: 5. The CDR3 is 14 residues long. This clonotype was detected ten times or more. In TCRdb, the reads were re-called with MiXCR into one record per CDR3 protein. Of around 530,000 distinct CDR3 sequences listed, around a quarter were seen once; the top ten hold roughly 13%. The rearrangement links TRBV12-5 to TRBJ2-1; 7 bases fit TRBD1. The sample comprised PBMCs. This TCR was sampled from a human donor in good health (CMV status not recorded). Some clones in this sample may be carry-over from other donors' samples. The DNA of the CDR3 is TGTGCTAGTGGTTCCGGGCAGGGGGACAATGAGCAGTTCTTC. As protein: CASGSGQGDNEQFF.